This TCR beta chain was identified in a study of blood T cells in healthy people across ages. With a J-beta primer mix and a sample-barcoded 5' primer, a second PCR ran 7 to 11 cycles. TCRdb analysed the 5' RACE reads with MiXCR anew, one entry per CDR3 protein. The sample has some 1,000,000 distinct CDR3 sequences, approximately 25% seen once. The CDR3 has 14 residues. This clonotype appeared a few times. Its antigen is unidentified. Findings and limits, study-wide: Relative to aged donors, long-lived donors carried more naive CD4+ cells and displayed higher diversity.

These data are also associated with another study on T cells of mothers and their children.

The sample consisted of blood. V usage is TRBV21-1 and J usage is TRBJ2-3. TRBV21-1 is labeled a pseudogene. The receptor comes from a girl aged 2 to 10 in good health. The CDR3 sequence is CASSKGSKPDTQYF. Written as DNA, the CDR3 is TGTGCCAGCAGCAAAGGGTCTAAGCCGGATACGCAGTATTTT.